These 9 T cell receptor beta chains originate from one sample sequenced in a study of T cell responses to AZD1222 COVID-19 vaccine. Sequencing used immunoSEQ multiplex PCR; TCRdb keeps in-frame clones, though not all of them. The sample lists approximately 52,000 clones, approximately 88% occurring once. The starting material was peripheral blood, obtained 28 days after the second AZD1222 dose. Receptors originate from an adult who received the AZD1222 COVID-19 vaccine.

The chain uses TRBV6-1 and TRBJ2-7, with 7 positions matching TRBD2. CDR1 MNHNS and CDR2 SASEGT come from the germline V gene. This CDR3 contains 15 residues. Unmatched junction bases numbered 8, after V lost 2 bases and J lost 4 bases. The CDR3 DNA reads as TGTGCCAGCAGTGAACGAGGCGGGAGTAGGTACGAGCAGTACTTC. Amino acid sequence: CASSERGGSRYEQYF.

The chain couples TRBV5-1 to TRBJ2-5, with D possibly being TRBD1 (6 bases). This CDR3 has 13 amino acids. The V gene lost 4 bases and the J gene lost 4 bases, with 11 bases spanning the gap. The germline CDR1 and CDR2 sequences are SGHRS and YFSETQ. The CDR3 nucleotides are TGCGCCAGCAGCGGGGGACAACTAGAGACCCAGTACTTC. Amino acids: CASSGGQLETQYF.

This rearrangement joins TRBV19 to TRBJ2-7; 8 bases align to TRBD1. The CDR3 runs 14 residues. V lost 5 bases to trimming and J lost 3 bases; unmatched junction nucleotides: 6. Looked up from germline, CDR1 is LNHDA and CDR2 is SQIVND (reference sequence). CDR3 nucleotide sequence: TGTGCCAGTAGTCCGACAGGGGTGAGCTACGAGCAGTACTTC. It codes for CASSPTGVSYEQYF.

The chain has TRBV28 and TRBJ2-1; 10 bases align to TRBD2. Per germline, CDR1 MDHEN and CDR2 SYDVKM. The trim removed 4 bases at V and 8 bases at J, leaving 5 bases unmatched. The CDR3 length is 14 residues. The CDR3 nucleotides read TGTGCCAGCAGTTCCCCTAGCGGGAGAGATGAGCAGTTCTTC. Translation gives CASSSPSGRDEQFF.

The genes are TRBV9 and TRBJ1-1; weak D call: TRBD1 (6 bases). V was clipped by 4 bases and J by 3 bases, with 16 bases between them. The CDR3 sequence is 15 residues long. Germline-derived CDR1 and CDR2 are SGDLS and YYNGEE. The CDR3 DNA reads as TGTGCCAGCAGCACCCAAGGGGAGGGGGACACTGAAGCTTTCTTT. The encoded protein is CASSTQGEGDTEAFF. Supplemented by reference TRBV9 and TRBJ1-1, the full variable domain reads DSGVTQTPKHLITATGQRVTLRCSPRSGDLSVYWYQQSLDQGLQFLIQYYNGEERAKGNILERFSAQQFPDLHSELNLSSLELGDSALYFCASSTQGEGDTEAFFGQGTRLTVV.

The CDR3 region is CASQGDSGNTIYF. CDR3 DNA: TGCGCCAGCCAGGGGGACTCTGGAAACACCATATATTTT. J is TRBJ1-3 and V is TRBV10-2; 7 nucleotides match TRBD1. CDR3 length: 13 residues. Looked up from germline, CDR1 is WSHSY and CDR2 is SAAADI. Germline trimming cut 8 bases from V and 0 bases from J; bases unmatched to any gene: 1.

To note about this clone: The sample holds other DNA sequences that translate to the same CDR3. The chain combines TRBV5-1 with TRBJ2-5; a weak D match, TRBD2 (6 bases). This CDR3 is 13 amino acids long. Per the germline V gene, CDR1 is SGHRS and CDR2 is YFSETQ. Trimming stripped 4 bases from V and 1 base from J, with 8 bases between. CDR3 in amino acids: CASSTGGQETQYF. Here the CDR3 DNA reads TGCGCCAGCAGCACCGGGGGCCAAGAGACCCAGTACTTC.

The chain couples TRBV5-8 to TRBJ2-7; D remains unclear. This CDR3 is built from 11 residues. Germline CDR1 and CDR2: SGHTS and YDEGEE. Trimming took off 5 bases at V and 4 bases at J, with 7 bases between the two ends. The CDR3 region is CASSLRYEQYF. In DNA form, the CDR3 reads TGTGCCAGCAGTTTAAGGTACGAGCAGTACTTC.

The rearrangement joins TRBV13 to TRBJ2-7; D is unresolved. The length of the CDR3 is 13 residues. Germline values: CDR1 PRHDT, CDR2 FYEKMQ (reference sequence). V lost 5 bases, J lost 5 bases, and 13 bases lay in between. The CDR3 spells CASSRAGPHEQYF. The CDR3 region has the DNA TGTGCCAGCAGCCGCGCCGGTCCCCACGAGCAGTACTTC.